The present entry profiles one T cell receptor beta chain with its context. Antigen: not known. This sample is part of a study of T cell responses to AZD1222 COVID-19 vaccine. Study-level findings and limits: Dominant at 160-218 and 743-854, vaccine-associated CD4 TCRs also spanned spike.

Sequencing used immunoSEQ multiplex PCR; TCRdb keeps in-frame clones, though not all of them. Of 150,000 to 200,000 clones in the sample, approximately 94% were seen once. The germline V and J ends were trimmed by 4 bases and 5 bases, with 12 bases remaining between them. The CDR3 sequence is 14 residues long. CDR1 and CDR2 (germline): KGHSH, LQKENI. The V call is TRBV18, the J call TRBJ1-5, with D possibly being TRBD1 (6 bases). The starting material was peripheral blood, obtained 28 days after the second dose of the MenACWY control vaccine. The TCR comes from an adult who received the MenACWY meningococcal vaccine as a control. CDR3 DNA sequence: TGTGCCAGCTCACTACTAGAGGGGGATCAGCCCCAGCATTTT. This encodes CASSLLEGDQPQHF.